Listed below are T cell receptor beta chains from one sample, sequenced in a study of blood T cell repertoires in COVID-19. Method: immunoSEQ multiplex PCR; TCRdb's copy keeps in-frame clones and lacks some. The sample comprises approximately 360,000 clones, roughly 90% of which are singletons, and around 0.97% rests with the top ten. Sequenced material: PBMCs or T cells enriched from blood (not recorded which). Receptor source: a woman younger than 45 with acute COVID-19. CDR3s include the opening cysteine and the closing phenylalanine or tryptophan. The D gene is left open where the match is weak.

CDR3aa: CASSSPGGNNEQFF
CDR3nt: TGCGCCAGCAGCTCCCCGGGGGGAAACAATGAGCAGTTCTTC
v_gene: TRBV5-1
d_gene: TRBD2
j_gene: TRBJ2-1
len: 14

CDR3aa: CASSFSPGVGEQYF
CDR3nt: TGTGCCAGCAGCTTCAGTCCGGGGGTCGGGGAGCAGTACTTC
v_gene: TRBV7-2
d_gene: .
j_gene: TRBJ2-7
len: 14

CDR3aa: CASREGAGSPLHF
CDR3nt: TGTGCCAGCAGAGAGGGGGCAGGTTCACCCCTCCACTTT
v_gene: TRBV12-3/TRBV12-4
d_gene: TRBD1
j_gene: TRBJ1-6
len: 13

CDR3aa: CASSLGTGGLDTQYF
CDR3nt: TGTGCCAGCAGTCTCGGGACAGGGGGCCTAGATACGCAGTATTTT
v_gene: TRBV5-5
d_gene: TRBD1
j_gene: TRBJ2-3
len: 15

CDR3aa: CASSSIVSGTNKNTEAFF
CDR3nt: TGTGCCAGCAGCTCTATCGTCTCCGGGACAAACAAGAACACTGAAGCTTTCTTT
v_gene: TRBV7-8
d_gene: .
j_gene: TRBJ1-1
len: 18

CDR3aa: CASSPRGSSSYNEQFF
CDR3nt: TGTGCCAGCAGCCCCCGGGGGTCCTCCTCCTACAATGAGCAGTTCTTC
v_gene: TRBV6-4
d_gene: .
j_gene: TRBJ2-1
len: 16

CDR3aa: CAISSGTGGNYGYTF
CDR3nt: TGTGCCATCAGTTCCGGGACAGGGGGTAACTATGGCTACACCTTC
v_gene: TRBV10-3
d_gene: TRBD1
j_gene: TRBJ1-2
len: 15

CDR3aa: CASSTTGLSYEQYF
CDR3nt: TGCGCCAGCAGCACGACAGGGCTATCCTACGAGCAGTACTTC
v_gene: TRBV5-1
d_gene: TRBD1
j_gene: TRBJ2-7
len: 14

CDR3aa: CASSFGVGDSYTEAFF
CDR3nt: TGTGCCAGCAGCTTCGGGGTCGGGGACAGTTACACTGAAGCTTTCTTT
v_gene: TRBV5-5
d_gene: TRBD1
j_gene: TRBJ1-1
len: 16

CDR3aa: CASSLAGQGNTEAFF
CDR3nt: TGCGCCAGCAGCTTGGCGGGTCAGGGGAACACTGAAGCTTTCTTT
v_gene: TRBV5-1
d_gene: .
j_gene: TRBJ1-1
len: 15

CDR3aa: CASRPLTGSGANVLTF
CDR3nt: TGTGCCAGCAGGCCCCTAACAGGCTCTGGGGCCAACGTCCTGACTTTC
v_gene: TRBV7-3
d_gene: .
j_gene: TRBJ2-6
len: 16